A selection of T cell receptor beta chains follows, all from one sample in a study of shared clonotypes between healthy human individuals. Here immunoSEQ multiplex PCR was the method, and the copy in TCRdb shows in-frame clones only, minus some. Of 1.5 million to 2.5 million clones in the sample, less than 95% were seen once. Sequencing input: naive CD8+ T cells sorted from blood. These receptor sequences come from a man aged 18 to 35 in good health. Both conserved end residues are part of each CDR3. D genes are given only for firm matches. Rows may omit the clone size; those that give it use once, few, many or a size class.

cdr3_aa | cdr3_nt | d_call | v_call | clone_size | j_call
CASGPGTSESGEQYF | TGTGCCAGCGGCCCCGGGACTAGCGAATCAGGCGAGCAGTACTTC | TRBD2 | TRBV7-8 | - | TRBJ2-7
CASSSWAGATGELFF | TGTGCCAGCAGTAGTTGGGCAGGGGCCACCGGGGAGCTGTTTTTT | - | TRBV6-1 | once | TRBJ2-2
CASSVRDGFYEQYF | TGTGCCAGCAGTGTTCGGGACGGATTCTACGAGCAGTACTTC | - | TRBV6-4 | - | TRBJ2-7
CASSVGTSGGLKDTQYF | TGTGCCAGCAGCGTTGGGACTAGCGGGGGCCTCAAGGATACGCAGTATTTT | TRBD2 | TRBV7-9 | - | TRBJ2-3
CASIPPGLASYNEQFF | TGTGCCAGCATACCGCCGGGACTAGCCTCCTACAATGAGCAGTTCTTC | TRBD2 | TRBV2 | - | TRBJ2-1
CASSLHGGKNIQYF | TGTGCCAGCAGCTTGCACGGGGGCAAAAACATTCAGTACTTC | - | TRBV5-6 | - | TRBJ2-4
CASSQEWTAGTDTQYF | TGCGCCAGCAGCCAAGAATGGACTGCTGGCACAGATACGCAGTATTTT | - | TRBV4-3 | - | TRBJ2-3
CASSLLPGKGNYEQYF | TGTGCCAGCAGTTTGCTCCCGGGAAAGGGGAACTACGAGCAGTACTTC | - | TRBV27 | - | TRBJ2-7
CASSIDLETGGEIIYGYTF | TGTGCCAGTAGTATAGATCTCGAGACGGGGGGCGAAATTATCTATGGCTACACCTTC | - | TRBV19 | - | TRBJ1-2
CATSPNLQGESGNTIYF | TGTGCCACCAGCCCCAATTTACAGGGGGAATCTGGAAACACCATATATTTT | TRBD1 | TRBV15 | - | TRBJ1-3
CASSFSPLAGGSNEQFF | TGTGCCAGCAGCTTTTCCCCACTAGCGGGAGGTAGCAATGAGCAGTTCTTC | TRBD2 | TRBV5-6 | - | TRBJ2-1
CASSPQTGLWDNEQFF | TGTGCCAGCAGCCCCCAAACAGGACTATGGGACAATGAGCAGTTCTTC | - | TRBV7-9 | - | TRBJ2-1
CASSLTVAEQYF | TGTGCCAGCAGCTTAACGGTCGCCGAGCAGTACTTC | - | TRBV7-2 | - | TRBJ2-7
CASSLSGGFQETQYF | TGTGCCAGCAGCCTAAGTGGGGGGTTCCAAGAGACCCAGTACTTC | - | TRBV11-1 | once | TRBJ2-5
CASSPFSIPGPQHF | TGTGCCAGCAGCCCGTTTTCGATCCCGGGGCCCCAGCATTTT | - | TRBV28 | - | TRBJ1-5
CASSLWPGEAFF | TGTGCCAGCAGCTTGTGGCCCGGTGAAGCTTTCTTT | - | TRBV5-8 | - | TRBJ1-1
CATSSRDRGGQIYGYTF | TGTGCCACCAGCAGCAGGGACAGGGGGGGACAAATCTATGGCTACACCTTC | TRBD1 | TRBV15 | - | TRBJ1-2
CASSPTLDRSYGYTF | TGCGCCAGCAGCCCCACCCTTGATAGGAGCTATGGCTACACCTTC | - | TRBV4-3 | - | TRBJ1-2
CASSMVAGGEQYF | TGTGCCAGTAGTATGGTTGCAGGGGGCGAGCAGTACTTC | TRBD1 | TRBV19 | - | TRBJ2-7
CASSFASGTDTQYF | TGTGCCAGCAGCTTCGCTAGCGGAACAGATACGCAGTATTTT | TRBD2 | TRBV7-3 | - | TRBJ2-3
CASIIQGAGTEAFF | TGTGCCAGCATTATACAGGGGGCTGGCACTGAAGCTTTCTTT | TRBD1 | TRBV2 | - | TRBJ1-1
CASSIGGQGGTEAFF | TGTGCCAGCAGCATAGGGGGACAGGGAGGCACTGAAGCTTTCTTT | TRBD1 | TRBV11-2 | - | TRBJ1-1
CASSEGAYWEQFF | TGTGCCAGCAGTGAAGGGGCCTACTGGGAGCAGTTCTTC | - | TRBV6-1 | - | TRBJ2-1
CASSQESGTGELFF | TGCGCCAGCAGCCAAGAAAGCGGTACCGGGGAGCTGTTTTTT | - | TRBV4-1 | - | TRBJ2-2
CASSERDRGIREGLASGNTIYF | TGTGCCAGCAGTGAAAGGGACAGGGGGATAAGGGAAGGTCTGGCCTCTGGAAACACCATATATTTT | TRBD1 | TRBV2 | once | TRBJ1-3
CARSRDRGRETQYF | TGTGCCAGAAGCCGGGACAGGGGTAGGGAGACCCAGTACTTC | TRBD1 | TRBV11-3 | - | TRBJ2-5
CASSSLLAGANNTQYF | TGTGCCAGCAGCTCGCTGCTAGCGGGGGCCAATAATACGCAGTATTTT | TRBD2 | TRBV7-8 | - | TRBJ2-3
CASILQTGIRTNEKLFF | TGTGCCAGCATTCTTCAAACAGGGATTAGAACTAATGAAAAACTGTTTTTT | - | TRBV7-4 | - | TRBJ1-4
CASSFTVSYEQYF | TGTGCCAGCAGCTTCACAGTTTCCTACGAGCAGTACTTC | - | TRBV7-2 | - | TRBJ2-7
CASSGTWTNQPQHF | TGTGCCAGCAGCGGGACCTGGACCAATCAGCCCCAGCATTTT | - | TRBV7-9 | - | TRBJ1-5
CASSRTSGYNEQFF | TGTGCCAGCAGCCGGACTAGCGGCTACAATGAGCAGTTCTTC | TRBD2 | TRBV6-4 | - | TRBJ2-1
CASRDTVISYEQYF | TGTGCCAGCAGGGACACTGTTATCTCCTACGAGCAGTACTTC | - | TRBV28 | once | TRBJ2-7
CASSFDGAWSNYGYTF | TGTGCCAGCAGTTTTGACGGGGCGTGGAGTAACTATGGCTACACCTTC | - | TRBV27 | - | TRBJ1-2
CASSPNAGVQPQHF | TGCGCCAGCAGCCCTAACGCAGGGGTTCAGCCCCAGCATTTT | - | TRBV4-1 | - | TRBJ1-5
CSVDEQGSGELFF | TGCAGCGTAGATGAACAGGGGTCCGGGGAGCTGTTTTTT | TRBD1 | TRBV29-1 | - | TRBJ2-2
CASSLSTGFGGYTF | TGTGCCAGCAGCTTGTCTACCGGCTTCGGAGGCTACACCTTC | - | TRBV7-8 | - | TRBJ1-2
CASSTLAVSTDTQYF | TGTGCCAGTAGTACGCTAGCGGTTTCCACAGATACGCAGTATTTT | TRBD2 | TRBV19 | - | TRBJ2-3
CASSPMGSVAGGRSSYNEQFF | TGCGCCAGCAGCCCAATGGGGTCGGTAGCGGGAGGGAGGAGCTCCTACAATGAGCAGTTCTTC | TRBD2 | TRBV4-1 | - | TRBJ2-1
CASSVDAGGLTEAFF | TGTGCCAGCAGCGTAGATGCGGGGGGTCTCACTGAAGCTTTCTTT | - | TRBV9 | - | TRBJ1-1
CASSYGTNEETQYF | TGTGCCAGCAGTTACGGGACAAATGAAGAGACCCAGTACTTC | - | TRBV6-5 | few | TRBJ2-5
CASSPGPAGNEQYF | TGTGCCAGCAGCCCGGGACCAGCGGGAAACGAGCAGTACTTC | TRBD2 | TRBV5-4 | - | TRBJ2-7
CASSLGTANYNEQFF | TGTGCCAGCAGTTTGGGGACAGCTAACTACAATGAGCAGTTCTTC | TRBD1 | TRBV27 | - | TRBJ2-1
CASSDYGLPLEQYF | TGTGCCAGCAGTGACTACGGGCTACCCCTCGAGCAGTACTTC | - | TRBV5-6 | - | TRBJ2-7
CASSIAREGPDEQFF | TGTGCCAGTAGTATAGCTCGGGAGGGCCCGGATGAGCAGTTCTTC | TRBD2 | TRBV19 | - | TRBJ2-1
CASSPLQGGEQFF | TGTGCCAGTAGTCCCCTACAGGGAGGTGAGCAGTTCTTC | - | TRBV19 | - | TRBJ2-1
CASSQDLPISSYNEQFF | TGCGCCAGCAGCCAAGATCTCCCCATAAGCTCCTACAATGAGCAGTTCTTC | - | TRBV4-3 | - | TRBJ2-1
CSGVGGITEAFF | TGCAGCGGGGTTGGGGGCATCACTGAAGCTTTCTTT | - | TRBV29-1 | - | TRBJ1-1
CASSQDLYAAGGLWGYTF | TGCGCCAGCAGCCAAGATCTTTATGCGGCAGGGGGTCTATGGGGCTACACCTTC | TRBD1 | TRBV4-3 | - | TRBJ1-2
CASSLVGVNYGYTF | TGTGCCAGCAGCTTAGTAGGAGTTAACTATGGCTACACCTTC | - | TRBV7-8 | - | TRBJ1-2
CASRTSGSIEQYF | TGTGCCAGCCGGACTAGCGGGAGCATCGAGCAGTACTTC | TRBD2 | TRBV6-1 | - | TRBJ2-7
CASSVGNGELFF | TGTGCCAGCAGCGTGGGTAACGGGGAGCTGTTTTTT | - | TRBV9 | - | TRBJ2-2